What follows are 10 T cell receptor beta chains derived from one specimen sequenced in a study of PD-1 blockade in mismatch repair-deficient tumors. The data were produced by immunoSEQ multiplex PCR, yet TCRdb's version contains in-frame clones alone and is incomplete. The sample has 75,000 to 85,000 clones; roughly 80% are singletons. Sequencing used peripheral blood, obtained 12 weeks after starting pembrolizumab. The receptors were gathered from an adult with mismatch repair-deficient cancer.

J is TRBJ2-3 and V is TRBV27; 11 bases match TRBD1. Germline-derived CDR1 and CDR2 are MNHEY and SMNVEV (reference sequence). CDR3 size: 16 residues. With 2 bases clipped from V and 8 bases from J, the junction kept 9 bases outside the gene matches. In DNA, the CDR3 is TGTGCCAGCAGTTTACCCCGGACAGGGGGCTTGGGTACGCAGTATTTT. Residues: CASSLPRTGGLGTQYF.

J is TRBJ1-1 and V is TRBV5-1; 7 positions agree with TRBD1. CDR1 and CDR2 from the germline V gene are SGHRS and YFSETQ. The CDR3 is made up of 15 amino acids. The trim removed 4 bases at V and 1 base at J, leaving 7 bases unmatched. The CDR3 sequence: CASSLGQLKNTEAFF. The CDR3 bases are TGCGCCAGCAGCCTGGGACAGCTGAAGAACACTGAAGCTTTCTTT.

J is TRBJ2-1 and V is TRBV10-3; D gene ambiguous. V was pared by 2 bases and J by 0 bases, with 11 bases between. The CDR3 is 16 residues long. Germline V CDR1 and CDR2: ENHRY, SYGVKD. The CDR3 is CAISENVLSSYNEQFF. The DNA of the CDR3 is TGTGCCATCAGTGAGAACGTTCTAAGCTCCTACAATGAGCAGTTCTTC.

This chain joins TRBV5-5 and TRBJ2-2; D possibly corresponds to TRBD2 (6 bases). The germline gives CDR1 SGHKS, CDR2 YYEKEE (reference sequence). Trimming removed 9 bases from V and 7 bases from J, with 13 bases in between. This CDR3 is 12 amino acids long. The CDR3 sequence: CANGSSDGELFF. DNA for the CDR3: TGTGCCAACGGGAGTTCTGACGGGGAGCTGTTTTTT.

The chain combines TRBV5-1 with TRBJ2-3, with 7 bases that match TRBD2. The CDR3 totals 14 residues. J was trimmed by 7 bases and V by 0 bases; bases with no gene match: 5. Germline CDR1 and CDR2: SGHRS and YFSETQ. The CDR3, as DNA: TGCGCCAGCAGCTTGGGCGGGAGCGCCCATACGCAGTATTTT. Translating gives CASSLGGSAHTQYF.

Written as DNA, the CDR3 is TGTGCCAGCTCACCAGTCCTGACTAGCGGGAGGAATGAGCAGTTCTTC. Its protein product is CASSPVLTSGRNEQFF. The chain is built from TRBV18 and TRBJ2-1; 13 nucleotides line up with TRBD2. V lost 2 bases, J lost 7 bases, and 5 bases stayed unmatched. Germline V gene sequence: CDR1 KGHSH, CDR2 LQKENI. This CDR3 is built from 16 residues.

This clone turned up a few times. The chain recombines TRBV29-1 with TRBJ2-1; the D gene is possibly TRBD2 (6 bases). Trimming pared 4 bases from V and 7 bases from J, leaving 14 bases between. The CDR3 has 13 amino acids. Germline CDR1 reads SQVTM; CDR2 reads ANQGSEA. This chain's CDR3 is CSVVGGSGNEQFF. CDR3 sequence (DNA): TGCAGCGTTGTTGGAGGGTCTGGGAATGAGCAGTTCTTC.

The V call is TRBV2, the J call TRBJ2-7; 7 bases line up with TRBD1. The CDR3 loop spans 14 amino acids. Germline V gives CDR1 SNHLY, CDR2 FYNNEI. V was pared by 8 bases and J by 0 bases, with 7 bases of the junction left unmatched. In nucleotides, the CDR3 is TGTGCCAGCGGAAGGGACAGTAGCTCCTACGAGCAGTACTTC. Translating it yields CASGRDSSSYEQYF.

The chain has TRBV10-1 and TRBJ2-2, with D possibly being TRBD2 (5 bases). The CDR3 loop spans 15 amino acids. Germline V gene lookup returns CDR1 WNHNN and CDR2 SYGVQD (reference sequence). Trimming took 3 bases from V and 7 from J, leaving 15 bases between them. The CDR3 DNA is TGCGCCAGCAGTGAAGACCTTCATGGAGGCGGGGAGCTGTTTTTT. Translating gives CASSEDLHGGGELFF.

The chain has TRBV5-5 and TRBJ2-7, with D unclear. This CDR3 is 13 amino acids long. V was shortened by 1 base and J by 2 bases, with 7 bases between the two germline ends. CDR1 SGHKS and CDR2 YYEKEE come from the germline V gene (reference sequence). The CDR3 loop is CASSLMKPYEQYF. CDR3 DNA: TGTGCCAGCAGCTTGATGAAACCCTACGAGCAGTACTTC.